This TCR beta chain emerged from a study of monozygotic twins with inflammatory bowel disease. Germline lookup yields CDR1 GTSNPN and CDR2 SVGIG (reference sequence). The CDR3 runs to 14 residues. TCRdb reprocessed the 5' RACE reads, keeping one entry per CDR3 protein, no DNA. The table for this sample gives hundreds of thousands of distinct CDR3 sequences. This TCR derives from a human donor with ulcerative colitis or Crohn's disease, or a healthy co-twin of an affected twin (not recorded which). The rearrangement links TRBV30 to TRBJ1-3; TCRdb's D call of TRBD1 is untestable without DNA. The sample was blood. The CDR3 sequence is CAWTGNWAGNTIYF.